The clone carrying this TCR beta chain was counted between two and nine times. These data are taken from a study of blood T cell repertoires in COVID-19. Across the study: The samples span acute and convalescent COVID-19 from the United States, Italy and Spain. Nucleic acid was either cDNA or gDNA, and it came from T cells, B-cell-depleted T cells, or PBMCs.

The CDR3 is made up of 15 amino acids. With 7 bases clipped from V and 7 bases from J, the junction kept 12 bases outside the gene matches. Germline CDR1 reads LNHDA; CDR2 reads SQIVND (reference sequence). Original handling: Amplification from reference gene primers served as the basis for estimated nucleated cell counts. Sequenced by immunoSEQ multiplex PCR; TCRdb stores in-frame clones only, minus some. That table is the source of V, J and clone size, and D and trimming were worked out from the DNA. Of roughly 130,000 clones detected, roughly 80% appear once; the ten largest clones hold 15% to 20%.

The TCR was taken from a woman aged 50 to 60 with acute or convalescent COVID-19. The genes are TRBV19 and TRBJ1-5; 8 bases agree with TRBD1. The material sequenced was peripheral blood. The CDR3 bases are TGTGCCAGTACCCTACAGGGGGTGTCTGGGCAGCCCCAGCATTTT. This sequence encodes CASTLQGVSGQPQHF. Based on the CDR3 plus reference TRBV19 and TRBJ1-5, the full variable domain is DGGITQSPKYLFRKEGQNVTLSCEQNLNHDAMYWYRQDPGQGLRLIYYSQIVNDFQKGDIAEGYSVSREKKESFPLTVTSAQKNPTAFYLCASTLQGVSGQPQHFGDGTRLSIL.